This TCR beta chain was documented in a study of T cell clones after liver transplantation. The wider study: A pre-transplant mixed lymphocyte reaction with TCRbeta sequencing defined graft-donor-reactive clones followed in post-transplant blood. Standard immunosuppression, with no induction, continued until 12-24 months after transplant.

Study-level findings and limits: Graft donor-reactive T cells possibly entered the graft instead of undergoing deletion.

The CDR3 is made up of 17 amino acids. CDR1 and CDR2 from the germline V gene are SGHRS and YFSETQ. J was trimmed by 8 bases and V by 0 bases; bases with no gene match: 10. Sorting of unstimulated PBMCs yielded separate CD3+CD4+ and CD3+CD8+ fractions. The sample holds a few counts of this clone. What it binds is not known. Clones were read by immunoSEQ multiplex PCR, and TCRdb kept only the in-frame ones, dropping some. The sample gives around 110,000 clones, about nine tenths of which show up once; approximately 0.78% is in the top ten. This receptor was identified in a human patient who received a liver transplant. Some T cells here may be from the graft donor. Sequenced here: CD4+ T cells from blood, sampled 12 months after liver transplant. This chain uses TRBV5-1 with TRBJ2-1; 11 bases are a match to TRBD2. The CDR3 region has the DNA TGCGCCAGCAGCTTGGAACTAGCGGGAGCGGGCGGCGATGAGCAGTTCTTC. Translated: CASSLELAGAGGDEQFF.